This entry describes one T cell receptor beta chain. Antigen specificity is unknown. One end of the junction fails to match germline, which may point to a read error. Each 20-30 mg portion of unsorted bulk tissue served as the source for co-extraction of RNA and DNA. Each of the tumor samples contained in excess of 75% viable tumor cells. This record belongs to a study of tumor-infiltrating lymphocytes in primary liver carcinoma. Study-level results: Tumor samples exhibited a significantly greater top-250-clone fraction than blood samples (p = 0.039). Pairs comparing tumor with adjacent tissue or blood overlapped less than pairs drawn from tumor regions.

Starting from around 510 ng of total RNA, TCR beta cDNA was produced with a primer in the constant region. Generation of the TCR beta libraries relied on three nested multiplex PCR rounds using slightly modified ARM-PCR. With TRBV1-TRBV30 forward primers and a C-beta reverse primer, the first two PCR rounds were run for about 10 cycles each. Using its own MiXCR run on the multiplex PCR reads, TCRdb lists one record per CDR3 protein. The top ten hold roughly 12% of the sample, which has more than 90,000 distinct CDR3 sequences, around 71% seen once. Germline V gene lookup returns CDR1 SGHAT and CDR2 FQNNGV. The CDR3 has 20 amino acids.

The chain uses TRBV11-2 and TRBJ2-1, with TRBD2 identical over 7 bases. Sample: liver tumor tissue from sampling region 2. The subset denotes: tumor region T2, inferior pole. The clonotype was recovered from an older woman with primary liver carcinoma and hepatitis B virus infection. CDR3 sequence: CASSFPERLTTGRLLNEQSF. The CDR3 DNA reads as TGTGCCAGCAGCTTCCCTGAGCGACTCACCACCGGGAGGCTGCTCAATGAGCAGTCCTTC.